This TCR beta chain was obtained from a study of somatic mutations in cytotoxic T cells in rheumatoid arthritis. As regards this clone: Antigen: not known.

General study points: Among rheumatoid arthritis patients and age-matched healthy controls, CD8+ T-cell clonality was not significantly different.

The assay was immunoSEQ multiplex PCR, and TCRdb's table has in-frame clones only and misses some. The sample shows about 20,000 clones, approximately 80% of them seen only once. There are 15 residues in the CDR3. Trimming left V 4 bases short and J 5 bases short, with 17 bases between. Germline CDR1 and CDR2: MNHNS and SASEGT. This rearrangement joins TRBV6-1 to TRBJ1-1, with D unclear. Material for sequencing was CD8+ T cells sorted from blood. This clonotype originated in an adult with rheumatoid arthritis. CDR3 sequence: CASSAPEEGWTEAFF. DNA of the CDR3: TGTGCCAGCAGTGCTCCCGAGGAAGGGTGGACTGAAGCTTTCTTT.